The sequence of this T cell receptor (beta chain) was determined in a study of T cells expressing NK-cell markers (dated by TCRdb to 2018 to 2020). For context, the study as a whole: Three sorted T-cell subsets (CD3+CD56+NKG2C+, CD3+CD56+NKG2C- and CD3+CD56-NKG2C+) from eight donors had their TCR beta-chain repertoires profiled. Sequencing of the libraries produced 2 x 150 bp reads on Illumina HiSeq 2000/2500, MiSeq or NextSeq. Randomly selected healthy volunteers, three men and five women, were used as the eight sequenced donors. Of the eight sequenced donors, seven were found to be HCMV-seropositive and one was found to be HCMV-seronegative. Beyond this particular receptor, the publication reports: Those dominant clonotypes were again the most abundant among CD3+CD56-NKG2C+ cells in several donors, at about 28.3-60.1%. For five or six donors, the dominant CD3+CD56+NKG2C+ clonotypes were among the top 10 CD8+ clonotypes and accounted for 1.0-7.0% of CD8+ T cells. Whether the expanded NKG2C-expressing T cell clones were specific for HCMV antigens was left unclear.

CDR1 and CDR2, per the germline V gene (reference sequence), are MNHEY and SMNVEV. From the cysteine up to the phenylalanine, the CDR3 has a length of 16 residues. The record lacks a DNA sequence. Concerning this clonotype itself: What this receptor recognizes is not known.

TCRdb names Illumina HiSeq 2000 as the instrument used. TCR beta cDNA libraries were prepared using 5'RACE template switching, which introduced a universal primer site and unique molecular identifiers. Synthesis of cDNA was primed from the TCR beta constant segment and was followed by two consecutive PCR amplification steps. As for the authors' bioinformatics: MIGEC was used to demultiplex reads and group reads by UMI, and MiTCR was used to assemble and quantify clonotypes. To exclude erroneous sequences, only TCR cDNA sequences supported by at least two reads were retained. The tcR package was used for downstream repertoire analysis, and clonotypes were matched between fractions using CDR3 nucleotide sequence together with V segment. VDJmatch was used to annotate antigen specificity against VDJdb, with one amino acid substitution in CDR3 allowed. TCRdb reprocessed the reads, reporting each CDR3 protein sequence once and no DNA. The V and J calls and clone size come from TCRdb's table, not from the authors' own analysis. This specimen's table enumerates 90,000 to 130,000 distinct CDR3 sequences. Around 18% of the sample goes to the ten largest clones.

HCMV serostatus was determined by detecting HCMV-specific IgG in serum with a commercial ELISA kit. Peripheral blood mononuclear cells were isolated from blood by Ficoll density gradient centrifugation. Rearrangement joined TRBV27 to TRBJ1-5. The source material was blood T cells: a sorted CD56 or NKG2C T cell subset, CD4+ or CD8+ T cells, or bulk PBMC T cells (not recorded which). The sequence came from a woman aged 18-69 years in good health. The CDR3 protein is CASSEIRDLPYQPQHF.